One and the same sample provided the 22 T cell receptor beta chains below, sequenced in a study of beta chain features in type 1 diabetes. Every bit of the isolated RNA underwent reverse transcription, so sequencing read expressed TCRB transcripts. Profiled with immunoSEQ multiplex PCR; TCRdb holds only in-frame clones, not every one. This sample has 120,000 or so clones, with 17% found just once. Overall study findings and caveats: All four CD4+ subsets from Type 1 diabetes patients carried moderately but significantly shorter TCRB CDR3s.

Antigens for these TCRs are unknown. The sample consisted of central memory CD4+ T cells from blood. Receptors were obtained from a man aged 18 to 35 with type 1 diabetes.

The CDR3: CALTSGRGADTQYF. Here the CDR3 DNA reads TGTGCCCTCACTAGCGGGCGTGGGGCAGATACGCAGTATTTT. The rearrangement joins TRBV6-1 to TRBJ2-3; 9 nucleotides match TRBD2. Per germline, CDR1 MNHNS and CDR2 SASEGT. J lost 4 bases, V lost 11 bases, and 10 bases had no gene match. The CDR3 covers 14 residues.

A remark on this clone: The same CDR3 can be traced to other DNA sequences in this sample. CDR3 sequence (DNA): TGCGCCAGCAGCCCACAGGGTTACGAGCAGTACTTC. Amino acid sequence: CASSPQGYEQYF. This chain uses TRBV5-1 with TRBJ2-7; tentative D call: TRBD1 (6 bases). The CDR3 is 12 amino acids. Looked up from germline, CDR1 is SGHRS and CDR2 is YFSETQ. Trimming took 4 bases from V and 4 from J, leaving 9 bases between them.

The J gene is TRBJ2-3, the V gene TRBV2; unclear D gene. This CDR3 spans 10 amino acids. Trimming stripped 7 bases from V and 5 bases from J, with 4 bases between. From germline, CDR1 is SNHLY and CDR2 FYNNEI. The CDR3 is CASNKDTQYF. Here the CDR3 DNA reads TGTGCCAGCAACAAAGATACGCAGTATTTT.

This clone has a handful of counts. The gene calls are TRBV2 and TRBJ2-1; D is perhaps TRBD1 (6 bases). V was clipped by 4 bases and J by 0 bases, with 16 bases between them. Germline loops: CDR1 SNHLY, CDR2 FYNNEI. This CDR3 contains 17 residues. This CDR3 reads CASSVYRGSTSYNEQFF. The CDR3 nucleotides read TGTGCCAGCAGTGTGTATAGGGGGAGTACCTCCTACAATGAGCAGTTCTTC.

At least ten counts were recorded for this clone. The sample holds other DNA sequences that translate to the same CDR3. CDR3 DNA: TGCAGTGCCGGCGACAGCTACGAGCAGTACTTC. Residues: CSAGDSYEQYF. The chain combines TRBV20-1 with TRBJ2-7, with a possible D match to TRBD1 (5 bases). Germline CDR1 DFQATT, CDR2 SNEGSKA (reference sequence). Trimming shortened V by 6 bases and J by 3 bases, and 9 bases separated the two germline ends. The CDR3 totals 11 residues.

This clone occurred many times. The J gene is TRBJ1-5, the V gene TRBV15; 12 bases align to TRBD1. The trim removed 3 bases at V and 2 bases at J, leaving 2 bases unmatched. The CDR3 has 16 residues. Germline values: CDR1 LNHNV, CDR2 YYDKDF (reference sequence). The CDR3 sequence: CATSRGQGAGNQPQHF. The CDR3 nucleotides are TGTGCCACCAGCAGGGGACAGGGGGCGGGCAATCAGCCCCAGCATTTT.

The gene calls are TRBV28 and TRBJ2-5; no reliable D call. The germline V and J ends were trimmed by 6 bases and 0 bases, with 14 bases remaining between them. CDR1 is MDHEN, CDR2 SYDVKM, per germline. The CDR3 runs 15 residues. CDR3 loop: CASSPLAANQETQYF. The CDR3 DNA reads TGTGCCAGCAGCCCTTTGGCGGCTAACCAAGAGACCCAGTACTTC. Complete variable domain (other parts from reference TRBV28 and TRBJ2-5): DVKVTQSSRYLVKRTGEKVFLECVQDMDHENMFWYRQDPGLGLRLIYFSYDVKMKEKGDIPEGYSVSREKKERFSLILESASTNQTSMYLCASSPLAANQETQYFGPGTRLLVL.

This clone was picked up a small number of times. The chain uses TRBV7-8 and TRBJ2-1, with 9 bases that match TRBD2. The germline V gene encodes CDR1 SGHVS and CDR2 FQNEAQ. CDR3 length equals 16 residues. The V and J ends lost 5 bases and 6 bases, in that order; junction bases with no gene match: 11. CDR3 protein: CASSPEGASGANEQFF. The DNA for the CDR3 is TGTGCCAGCAGCCCTGAAGGGGCTAGCGGGGCCAATGAGCAGTTCTTC.

The V gene is TRBV30, the J gene TRBJ2-5; 9 nucleotides align to TRBD1. The CDR3 runs to 13 residues. With 7 bases clipped from V and 5 bases from J, the junction kept 8 bases outside the gene matches. CDR1 is GTSNPN, CDR2 SVGIG, per germline (reference sequence). CDR3 amino acids: CAYQQGAGETQYF. DNA for the CDR3: TGTGCCTACCAACAGGGGGCGGGGGAGACCCAGTACTTC.

This clone has more than one count but fewer than ten. This chain joins TRBV19 and TRBJ2-2, with 11 bases identical to TRBD1. With V trimmed by 7 bases and J by 7 bases, 5 bases remained unmatched. Germline V gives CDR1 LNHDA, CDR2 SQIVND (reference sequence). The CDR3 covers 14 residues. CDR3 in DNA: TGTGCCAGTATGGGACAGGGGGGATTCGGGGAGCTGTTTTTT. Its translation: CASMGQGGFGELFF.

This clone was detected a few times. This chain joins TRBV4-2 and TRBJ2-7; D is tentatively TRBD1 or TRBD2 (6 bases each). This CDR3 spans 14 amino acids. Germline CDR1 is LGHNA and CDR2 is YNFKEQ. Trimming shortened V by 0 bases and J by 6 bases, and 12 bases separated the two germline ends. The CDR3 nucleotides read TGTGCCAGCAGCCAAGAAGGGGGGTTCGGCGAGCAGTACTTC. Residues: CASSQEGGFGEQYF.

Remarks on this clone: A much bigger clone sits one base away, suggesting this may be a read error. Other DNA variants within this sample encode the same CDR3. The J gene is TRBJ1-2, the V gene TRBV2; 7 nucleotides agree with TRBD1. The germline gives CDR1 SNHLY, CDR2 FYNNEI. The CDR3 consists of 13 residues. V dropped 2 bases and J dropped 8; count of bases not matched to a gene: 5. This chain's CDR3 is CASSETGRGGYTF. DNA for the CDR3: TGTGCCAGCAGTGAAACAGGCAGGGGGGGCTACACCTTC.

The chain employs TRBV5-1 and TRBJ2-3, with unresolved D. Per germline, CDR1 SGHRS and CDR2 YFSETQ. The CDR3 extends over 18 amino acids. With 0 bases removed from V and 4 bases from J, the gap between germline ends came to 21 bases. In nucleotides, the CDR3 is TGCGCCAGCAGCTTGGGGCCCCTATGGGAAGGGTCCCCAGATACGCAGTATTTT. Its translation is CASSLGPLWEGSPDTQYF. Full variable domain (missing parts from reference TRBV5-1 and TRBJ2-3): KAGVTQTPRYLIKTRGQQVTLSCSPISGHRSVSWYQQTPGQGLQFLFEYFSETQRNKGNFPGRFSGRQFSNSRSEMNVSTLELGDSALYLCASSLGPLWEGSPDTQYFGPGTRLTVL.

This clone was detected only a few times. This sequence joins TRBV20-1 and TRBJ2-7; D may be TRBD1 (5 bases). V was cut by 7 bases and J by 3 bases, with 10 bases left in between. This CDR3 spans 11 amino acids. Germline loops: CDR1 DFQATT, CDR2 SNEGSKA (reference sequence). The CDR3 DNA reads as TGCAGTGGACAGATATACTACGAGCAGTACTTC. Encoded protein: CSGQIYYEQYF.

This clone was observed a handful of times. The chain uses TRBV19 and TRBJ2-1; D is uncertain. This CDR3 is 11 amino acids long. V was trimmed by 4 bases and J by 9 bases, leaving 7 bases between them. Per the germline V gene, CDR1 is LNHDA and CDR2 is SQIVND (reference sequence). CDR3 region: CASSRLREQFF. CDR3 nucleotide sequence: TGTGCCAGTAGTAGGCTCCGTGAGCAGTTCTTC.

The rearrangement uses TRBV11-3 and TRBJ2-3, with 8 bases identical to TRBD2. CDR1 and CDR2 from the germline V gene are SGHNT and YENEEA. V lost 0 bases, J lost 0 bases, and 8 bases stayed unmatched. This CDR3 spans 18 amino acids. The CDR3 bases are TGTGCCAGCAGCTTAGATCACACTAGCGGTCCTAGCACAGATACGCAGTATTTT. This sequence encodes CASSLDHTSGPSTDTQYF.

There are a few counts of this clone. A read error may account for a junction end that differs from germline. V is TRBV29-1 and J is TRBJ1-1; possibly TRBD1 for D (6 bases). Germline values: CDR1 SQVTM, CDR2 ANQGSEA. The CDR3 consists of 12 residues. CDR3 DNA sequence: TGCAGCGTAGAAGGGGGGTGGACTGAAGCTTTCTTT. Its translation is CSVEGGWTEAFF.

This clone was observed a handful of times. The chain combines TRBV5-1 with TRBJ1-2; D uncertain. Trimming stripped 2 bases from V and 4 bases from J, with 9 bases between. Looked up from germline, CDR1 is SGHRS and CDR2 is YFSETQ. The CDR3 has 13 amino acids. CDR3 DNA: TGCGCCAGCAGCTTACGACAAGCCTATGGCTACACCTTC. Residues: CASSLRQAYGYTF.

This chain connects TRBV18 to TRBJ2-7; D is unclear. The germline V gene has CDR1 KGHSH and CDR2 LQKENI. The CDR3 is 14 amino acids. Trimming removed 0 bases at V and 2 bases at J, with 8 bases between. CDR3 DNA sequence: TGTGCCAGCTCACCACCGAGCAGCCCCTACGAGCAGTACTTC. This encodes CASSPPSSPYEQYF.

The V and J genes are TRBV21-1 and TRBJ2-1; whether TRBD2, the table's D call, matches the DNA was not checked. TRBV21-1 is reported as a pseudogene. The CDR3 is made up of 13 amino acids. For the CDR3, the DNA is TGTGCCAGCAGCAAAGGAGTTGTGGGGGGTAAGTTCTTC. Its protein product is CASSKGVVGGKFF.

The chain combines TRBV4-3 with TRBJ2-3; 7 bases are shared with TRBD2. The CDR3 contains 16 residues. Germline-derived CDR1 and CDR2 are LGHNA and YSLEER. Trimming took 1 base from V and 2 from J; bases not matched to a gene: 6. DNA of the CDR3: TGCGCCAGCAGCCAAGCGCTAGCGGAATCCACAGATACGCAGTATTTT. This translates into CASSQALAESTDTQYF.

The chain links TRBV7-2 to TRBJ1-4, with D uncertain. There are 12 residues in the CDR3. The V and J ends lost 5 bases and 10 bases respectively, with 11 bases between them. The germline V gene has CDR1 SGHTA and CDR2 FQGNSA. The DNA for the CDR3 is TGTGCCAGCAGCCCCACCTCCCTAAAACTGTTTTTT. Translating gives CASSPTSLKLFF.